These 2 T cell receptor beta chains originate from one sample sequenced in a study of cytomegalovirus exposure and HLA in healthy donors. Amplification used 60 Vbeta primers and 13 Jbeta primers. The assay was immunoSEQ multiplex PCR, and TCRdb's table has in-frame clones only and misses some. Seen here are about 95,000 clones, roughly 82% observed once, and the top ten hold 3.4%. The sample was PBMCs. The receptors come from a man aged 25 to 40 in good health and CMV-seropositive.

This clone was counted a few times. The chain is built from TRBV6-6 and TRBJ1-1; D is unclear. Germline V gene lookup returns CDR1 MNHNY and CDR2 SVGAGI (reference sequence). V gave up 3 bases and J gave up 1 base, with 9 bases separating them. This CDR3 is 14 amino acids long. The chain's CDR3 is CASSYSRENTEAFF. The DNA for the CDR3 is TGTGCCAGCAGTTATAGTCGAGAGAACACTGAAGCTTTCTTT.

The chain has TRBV5-4 and TRBJ2-7; weak D call: TRBD2 (5 bases). Deletions cut 2 bases from V and 3 bases from J, with 15 bases between. Germline V gene sequence: CDR1 SGHNT, CDR2 YYREEE (reference sequence). The CDR3 covers 15 residues. The chain's CDR3 is CASSFEGERVYEQYF. CDR3 bases: TGTGCCAGCAGCTTCGAGGGTGAAAGGGTCTACGAGCAGTACTTC.